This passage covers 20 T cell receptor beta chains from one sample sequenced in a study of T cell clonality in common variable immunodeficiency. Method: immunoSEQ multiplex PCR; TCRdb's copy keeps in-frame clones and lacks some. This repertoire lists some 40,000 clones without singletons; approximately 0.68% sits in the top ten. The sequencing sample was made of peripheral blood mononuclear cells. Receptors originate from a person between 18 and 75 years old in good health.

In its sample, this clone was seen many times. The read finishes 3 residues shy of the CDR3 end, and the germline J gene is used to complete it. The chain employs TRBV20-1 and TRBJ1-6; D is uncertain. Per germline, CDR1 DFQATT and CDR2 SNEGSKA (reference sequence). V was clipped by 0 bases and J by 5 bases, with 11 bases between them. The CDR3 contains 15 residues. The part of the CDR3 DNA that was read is TGCAGTGCTAGAGACGGCGGCATAAATAATTCACCC. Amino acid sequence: CSARDGGINNSP. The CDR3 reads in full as CSARDGGINNSPLHF.

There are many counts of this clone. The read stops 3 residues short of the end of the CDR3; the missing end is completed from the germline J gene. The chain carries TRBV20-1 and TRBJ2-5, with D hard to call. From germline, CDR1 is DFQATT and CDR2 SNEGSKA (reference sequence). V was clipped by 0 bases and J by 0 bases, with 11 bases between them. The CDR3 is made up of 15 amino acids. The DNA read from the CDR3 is TGCAGTGCTAGAGATAACGAGAGGTACCAAGAGACC. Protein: CSARDNERYQET. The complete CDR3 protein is CSARDNERYQETQYF.

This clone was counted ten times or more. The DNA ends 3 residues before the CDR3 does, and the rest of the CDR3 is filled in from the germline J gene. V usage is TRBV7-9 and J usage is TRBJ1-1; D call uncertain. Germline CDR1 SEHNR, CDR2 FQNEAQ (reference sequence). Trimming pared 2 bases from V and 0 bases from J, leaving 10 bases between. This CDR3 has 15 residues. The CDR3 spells CASSLRASMNTEAFF. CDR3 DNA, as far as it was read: TGTGCCAGCAGCTTAAGGGCGAGCATGAACACTGAA.

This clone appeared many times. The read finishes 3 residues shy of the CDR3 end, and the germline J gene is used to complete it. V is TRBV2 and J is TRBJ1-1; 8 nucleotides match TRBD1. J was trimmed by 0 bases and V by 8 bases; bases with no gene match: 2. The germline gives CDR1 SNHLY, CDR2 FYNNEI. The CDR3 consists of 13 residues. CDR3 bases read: TGTGCCAGCTGGGGACAGGTGAACACTGAA. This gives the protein CASWGQVNTE. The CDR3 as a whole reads CASWGQVNTEAFF.

The CDR3 DNA, read in part, is TGTGCCAGTAGTCCCGGGACAGGGGAAGTAGAGACA. Protein product: CASSPGTGEVET. The whole CDR3 reads CASSPGTGEVETAFF. This chain links TRBV19 with TRBJ1-1, with 10 bases that match TRBD1. The CDR3 is cut off 3 residues early in the read; its end comes from the germline J gene. The length of the CDR3 is 15 residues. CDR1 LNHDA and CDR2 SQIVND come from the germline V gene (reference sequence).

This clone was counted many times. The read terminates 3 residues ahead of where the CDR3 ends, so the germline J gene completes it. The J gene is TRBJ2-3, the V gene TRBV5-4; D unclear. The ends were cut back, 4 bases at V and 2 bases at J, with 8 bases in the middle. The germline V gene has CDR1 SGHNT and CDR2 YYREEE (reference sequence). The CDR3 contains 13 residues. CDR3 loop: CASSTSITDTQYF. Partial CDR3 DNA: TGTGCCAGCAGCACAAGTATCACAGATACG.

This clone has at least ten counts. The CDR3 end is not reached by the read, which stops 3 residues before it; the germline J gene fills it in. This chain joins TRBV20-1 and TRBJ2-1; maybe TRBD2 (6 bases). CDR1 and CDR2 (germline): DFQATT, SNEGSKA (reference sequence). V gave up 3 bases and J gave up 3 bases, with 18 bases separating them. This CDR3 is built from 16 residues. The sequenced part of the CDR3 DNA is TGCAGTGCTAGGGGTAGTAGGTCGCGGGACTACAATGAG. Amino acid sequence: CSARGSRSRDYNE. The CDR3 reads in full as CSARGSRSRDYNEQFF.

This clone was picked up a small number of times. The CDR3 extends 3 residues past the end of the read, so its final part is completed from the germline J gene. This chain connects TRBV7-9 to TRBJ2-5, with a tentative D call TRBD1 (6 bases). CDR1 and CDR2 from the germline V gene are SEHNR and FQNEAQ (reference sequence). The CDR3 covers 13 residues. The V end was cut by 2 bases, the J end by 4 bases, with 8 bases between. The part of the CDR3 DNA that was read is TGTGCCAGCAGCTTAATACAGGGAGAGACC. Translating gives CASSLIQGET. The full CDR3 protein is CASSLIQGETQYF.

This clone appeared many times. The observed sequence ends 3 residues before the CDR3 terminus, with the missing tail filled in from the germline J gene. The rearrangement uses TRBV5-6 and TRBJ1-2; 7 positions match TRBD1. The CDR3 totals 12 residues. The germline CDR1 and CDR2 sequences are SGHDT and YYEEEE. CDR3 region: CASSLGQEGYTF. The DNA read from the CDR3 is TGTGCCAGCAGCCTTGGACAGGAAGGC.

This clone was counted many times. CDR3 protein: CASSLQRAYEQYF. CDR3 bases read: TGTGCCAGCAGTTTACAGCGGGCGTACGAG. This chain joins TRBV7-9 and TRBJ2-7; tentative D call: TRBD2 (6 bases). The read gets to within 3 residues of the CDR3 end, and the germline J gene fills in the rest. The CDR3 is 13 residues long. In germline, CDR1 is SEHNR, CDR2 FQNEAQ (reference sequence). V was trimmed by 6 bases and J by 4 bases, leaving 13 bases between them. Together with reference TRBV7-9 and TRBJ2-7, the CDR3 gives the full variable domain: DTGVSQNPRHKITKRGQNVTFRCDPISEHNRLYWYRQTLGQGPEFLTYFQNEAQLEKSRLLSDRFSAERPKGSFSTLEIQRTEQGDSAMYLCASSLQRAYEQYFGPGTRLTVT.

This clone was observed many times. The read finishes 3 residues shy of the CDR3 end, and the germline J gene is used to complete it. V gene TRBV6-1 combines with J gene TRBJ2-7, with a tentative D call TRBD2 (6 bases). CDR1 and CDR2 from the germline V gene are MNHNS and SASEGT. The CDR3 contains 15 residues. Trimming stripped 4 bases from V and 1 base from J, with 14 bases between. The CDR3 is CASSAGTDGSYEQYF. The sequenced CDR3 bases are TGTGCCAGCAGTGCCGGGACTGACGGTTCCTACGAG.

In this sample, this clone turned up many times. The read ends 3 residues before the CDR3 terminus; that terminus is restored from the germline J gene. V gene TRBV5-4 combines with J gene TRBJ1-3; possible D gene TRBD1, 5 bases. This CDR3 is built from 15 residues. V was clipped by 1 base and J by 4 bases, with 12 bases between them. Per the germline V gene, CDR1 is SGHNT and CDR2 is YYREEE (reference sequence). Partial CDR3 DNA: TGTGCCAGCAGCTTGAGAGGGGCATCGGGAAACACC. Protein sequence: CASSLRGASGNT. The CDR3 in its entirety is CASSLRGASGNTIYF.

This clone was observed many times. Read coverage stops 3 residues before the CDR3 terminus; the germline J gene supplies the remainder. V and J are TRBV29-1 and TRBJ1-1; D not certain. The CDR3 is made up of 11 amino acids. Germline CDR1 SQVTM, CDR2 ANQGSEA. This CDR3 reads CSVSVGVWAFF. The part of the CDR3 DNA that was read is TGCAGCGTGTCCGTCGGGGTGTGG. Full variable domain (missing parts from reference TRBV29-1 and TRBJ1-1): SAVISQKPSRDICQRGTSLTIQCQVDSQVTMMFWYRQQPGQSLTLIATANQGSEATYESGFVIDKFPISRPNLTFSTLTVSNMSPEDSSIYLCSVSVGVWAFFGQGTRLTVV.

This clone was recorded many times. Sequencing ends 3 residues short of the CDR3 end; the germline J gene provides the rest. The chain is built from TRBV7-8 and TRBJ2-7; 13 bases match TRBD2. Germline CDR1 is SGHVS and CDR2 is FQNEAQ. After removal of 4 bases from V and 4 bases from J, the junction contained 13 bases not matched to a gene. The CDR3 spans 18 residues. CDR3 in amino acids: CASSSKRLAGGLPYEQYF. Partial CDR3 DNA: TGTGCCAGCAGCTCAAAGAGACTAGCGGGGGGTCTCCCTTACGAG.

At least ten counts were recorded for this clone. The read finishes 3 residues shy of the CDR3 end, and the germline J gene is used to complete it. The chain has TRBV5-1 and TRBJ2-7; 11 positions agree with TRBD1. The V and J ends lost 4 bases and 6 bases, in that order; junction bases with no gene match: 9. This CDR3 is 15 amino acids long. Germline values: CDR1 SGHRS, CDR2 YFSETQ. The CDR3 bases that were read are TGCGCCAGCAGCGAATTACCGGGACAGGGGGTCGAG. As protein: CASSELPGQGVE. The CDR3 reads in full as CASSELPGQGVEQYF.

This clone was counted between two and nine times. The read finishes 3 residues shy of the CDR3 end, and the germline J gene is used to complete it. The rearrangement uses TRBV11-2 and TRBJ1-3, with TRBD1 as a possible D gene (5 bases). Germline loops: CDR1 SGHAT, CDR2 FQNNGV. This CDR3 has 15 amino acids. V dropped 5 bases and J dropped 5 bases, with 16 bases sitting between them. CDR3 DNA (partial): TGTGCCAGCAGCAGACTTGAGACAGCGAGAAACACC. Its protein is CASSRLETARNT. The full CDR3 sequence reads CASSRLETARNTIYF.

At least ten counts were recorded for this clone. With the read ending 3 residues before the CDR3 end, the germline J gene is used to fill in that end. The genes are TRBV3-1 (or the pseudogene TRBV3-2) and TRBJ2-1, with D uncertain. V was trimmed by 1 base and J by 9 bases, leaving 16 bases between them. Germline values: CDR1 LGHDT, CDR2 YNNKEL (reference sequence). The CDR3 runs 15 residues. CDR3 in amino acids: CASSQAFTSAGEQFF. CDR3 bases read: TGTGCCAGCAGCCAAGCCTTTACGAGCGCTGGTGAG.

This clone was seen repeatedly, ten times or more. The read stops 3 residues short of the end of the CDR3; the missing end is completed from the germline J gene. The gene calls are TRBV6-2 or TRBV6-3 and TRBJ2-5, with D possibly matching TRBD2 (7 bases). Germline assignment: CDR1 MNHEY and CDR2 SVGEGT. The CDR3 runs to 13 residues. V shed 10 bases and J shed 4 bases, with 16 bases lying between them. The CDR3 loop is CATRGGVGETQYF. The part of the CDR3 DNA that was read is TGTGCCACCAGAGGGGGGGTAGGAGAGACC.

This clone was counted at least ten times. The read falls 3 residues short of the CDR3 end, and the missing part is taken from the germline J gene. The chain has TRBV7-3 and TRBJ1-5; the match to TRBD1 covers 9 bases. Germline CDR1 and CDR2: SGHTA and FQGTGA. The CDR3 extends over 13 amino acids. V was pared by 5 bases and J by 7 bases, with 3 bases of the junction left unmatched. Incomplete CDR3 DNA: TGTGCCAGCAGCCCGACAGGGGGACAGCCC. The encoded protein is CASSPTGGQP. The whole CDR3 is CASSPTGGQPQHF.

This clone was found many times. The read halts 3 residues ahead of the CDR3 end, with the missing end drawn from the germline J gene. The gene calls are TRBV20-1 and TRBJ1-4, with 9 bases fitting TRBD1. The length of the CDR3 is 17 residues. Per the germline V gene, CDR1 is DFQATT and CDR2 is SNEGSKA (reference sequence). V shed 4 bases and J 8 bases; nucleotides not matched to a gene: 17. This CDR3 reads CSANYPPPGQGREKLFF. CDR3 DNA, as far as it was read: TGCAGTGCTAACTACCCTCCTCCGGGACAGGGTAGGGAAAAA.